This TCR beta chain was sequenced during a study of cytomegalovirus exposure and HLA in healthy donors. Background on the study: Caucasian-associated ancestry cluster membership applied to just over 80% of about 370 genotyped donors.

The PCR ran on 60 Vbeta and 13 Jbeta primers. TCRdb's table, derived via immunoSEQ multiplex PCR, lists solely in-frame clones and lacks some. This repertoire shows 210,000 or so clones, 77% found once; its top ten account for approximately 2%. Study conclusions and caveats: Earlier results showed most TCR beta V segments being productive about 90% or about 30% of the time. TCR beta V- and J-gene trimming, according to a later analysis, was linked to a missense DCLRE1C variant.

On this clone itself: Its target is unknown.

Nominally healthy donors provided the samples, though records likely missed some immune exposures. Germline CDR1 is SGHTA and CDR2 is FQGNSA. Trimming removed 4 bases from V and 3 bases from J, with 14 bases in between. The CDR3 is 15 amino acids. The receptor comes from a woman in her 30s in good health and CMV-seropositive. V gene TRBV7-2 combines with J gene TRBJ2-3, with D maybe TRBD2 (7 bases). Input material: PBMCs. CDR3 bases: TGTGCCAGCAGCTCAAAGGGGGGGGTTACAGATACGCAGTATTTT. The encoded protein is CASSSKGGVTDTQYF.